A selection of T cell receptor beta chains follows, all from one sample in a study of shared clonotypes between healthy human individuals. The protocol was immunoSEQ multiplex PCR, while the TCRdb copy is restricted to in-frame clones and leaves out a portion. The data hold under 850,000 clones, with roughly 72% observed a single time. The specimen sequenced was memory CD4+ T cells sorted from blood. The receptors originated from a young woman in good health. CDR3s include the opening cysteine and the closing phenylalanine or tryptophan. Each record gives: clone size, V gene, J gene, D gene, CDR3 DNA, CDR3 protein. A D gene is named only where the DNA matches it firmly. The size of a clone is reported for some rows only, either as once, few or many, or as a class for expanded clones.

>NA|TRBV7-2|TRBJ1-5|NA
TGTGCCAGCAGCCAAGAGGTCCAGGGGCAGATCTATCAGCCCCAGCATTTT
CASSQEVQGQIYQPQHF
>NA|TRBV2|TRBJ1-2|NA
TGTGCCAGCAGTGAAGCGCCCGGTCGGGTTTATGGCTACACCTTC
CASSEAPGRVYGYTF
>NA|TRBV18|TRBJ1-4|NA
TGTGCCAGCTCACCAACGAGGGGATATAATGAAAAACTGTTTTTT
CASSPTRGYNEKLFF
>NA|TRBV7-8|TRBJ1-5|NA
TGTGCCAGCAGCTACGCAGGAGGGGCTGGCAATCAGCCCCAGCATTTT
CASSYAGGAGNQPQHF
>many|TRBV4-1|TRBJ1-3|NA
TGCGCCAGCAGCCAAGATCCCGCCGCGACACAGGGACCCCTTCAATCTGGAAACACCATATATTTT
CASSQDPAATQGPLQSGNTIYF
>NA|TRBV7-2|TRBJ2-2|NA
TGTGCCAGCAGATTAGGACAGAACACCGGGGAGCTGTTTTTT
CASRLGQNTGELFF
>NA|TRBV28|TRBJ1-1|NA
TGTGCCAGCATACTCGCTGGGACTGAAGCTTTCTTT
CASILAGTEAFF
>NA|TRBV9|TRBJ2-2|NA
TGTGCCAGCAGCGAGACGAACACCGGGGAGCTGTTTTTT
CASSETNTGELFF
>few|TRBV7-9|TRBJ1-1|NA
TGTGCCAGCAACCGGGACACGGACAGCACTGAAGCTTTCTTT
CASNRDTDSTEAFF
>many|TRBV7-9|TRBJ1-1|NA
TGTGCCAGCAGCCCCTCGGGGAGTTTGAACACTGAAGCTTTCTTT
CASSPSGSLNTEAFF
>NA|TRBV19|TRBJ1-1|NA
TGTGCCAGTAGTATCCTGGCAGGGTTGGCCACTGAAGCTTTCTTT
CASSILAGLATEAFF
>NA|TRBV19|TRBJ1-4|NA
TGTGCCAGTAGTATTGCAGCTTCGCCACCAACTAATGAAAAACTGTTTTTT
CASSIAASPPTNEKLFF
>NA|TRBV19|TRBJ1-1|TRBD1
TGTGCCAGTAGTCCCTACCCCATGACAGGGTTGAACACTGAAGCTTTCTTT
CASSPYPMTGLNTEAFF
>once|TRBV6-5|TRBJ2-7|NA
TGTGCCAGCACCCCGGGGACAAGAGGCTACTACGAGCAGTACTTC
CASTPGTRGYYEQYF
>NA|TRBV7-9|TRBJ2-1|TRBD2
TGTGCCAGCAGCTTAGGGACTAGTAGTCTTTTCTACAATGAGCAGTTCTTC
CASSLGTSSLFYNEQFF
>once|TRBV7-9|TRBJ2-3|NA
TGTGCCAGCAGTTTGGGGCGAAGCACAGATACGCAGTATTTT
CASSLGRSTDTQYF
>NA|TRBV27|TRBJ2-7|TRBD1
TGTGCCAGCAGTTCTCGTACATGGACAGGGGTTTACGAGCAGTACTTC
CASSSRTWTGVYEQYF
>NA|TRBV20-1|TRBJ2-7|NA
TGCAGTGCTACTCCGAGCTACGAGCAGTACTTC
CSATPSYEQYF
>NA|TRBV2|TRBJ1-5|NA
TGTGCCAGCAGTGAACAGGTCGGAAGTCAGCCCCAGCATTTT
CASSEQVGSQPQHF
>NA|TRBV7-2|TRBJ2-7|NA
TGTGCCAGCAGCTTGGCAGGGCGGGACTACGAGCAGTACTTC
CASSLAGRDYEQYF
>NA|TRBV4-1|TRBJ2-7|TRBD2
TGCGCCAGCAGCCAAGGTCCCCTAGCGGGAGTCGAGCAGTACTTC
CASSQGPLAGVEQYF
>NA|TRBV5-1|TRBJ2-7|NA
TGCGCCAGCAGCTCAAGGACAGCCTCCTACGAGCAGTACTTC
CASSSRTASYEQYF
>NA|TRBV19|TRBJ2-1|TRBD1
TGTGCCAGTAGCCGGACAGGGGGCCCCTACAATGAGCAGTTCTTC
CASSRTGGPYNEQFF
>once|TRBV19|TRBJ2-5|TRBD2
TGTGCCAGTAGTATTTTGAGCGGGAACGAAGAGACCCAGTACTTC
CASSILSGNEETQYF
>NA|TRBV28|TRBJ2-1|NA
TGTGCCAGCAGTTTACGGGCTGGCAATGAGCAGTTCTTC
CASSLRAGNEQFF
>NA|TRBV28|TRBJ2-1|NA
TGTGCCAGCAGCCCCGCTTATGGAGTAAGGAATGAGCAGTTCTTC
CASSPAYGVRNEQFF
>NA|TRBV5-5|TRBJ2-7|NA
TGTGCCAGCAGCCTGGGACTCGCAAGCTCCTACGAGCAGTACTTC
CASSLGLASSYEQYF
>once|TRBV28|TRBJ2-1|NA
TGTGCCAGCAGTTTAAGGGAGGACTACAATGAGCAGTTCTTC
CASSLREDYNEQFF
>NA|TRBV19|TRBJ2-6|NA
TGTGCCAGTAGTACAAGAGAGGGGGCTGGGGCCAACGTCCTGACTTTC
CASSTREGAGANVLTF
>NA|TRBV2|TRBJ2-3|NA
TGTGCCAGCGACACTGTCGGGGGCACAGATACGCAGTATTTT
CASDTVGGTDTQYF
>NA|TRBV7-2|TRBJ2-7|TRBD1
TGTGCCAGCACCCATGTCGACAGGGCCTACGAGCAGTACTTC
CASTHVDRAYEQYF
>NA|TRBV5-6|TRBJ2-3|TRBD2
TGTGCCAGCGCCCCGGGACTAGGGGCAGATACGCAGTATTTT
CASAPGLGADTQYF
>once|TRBV18|TRBJ2-1|NA
TGTGCCAGCTCCGTCACGCAGCGGACCTACAATGAGCAGTTCTTC
CASSVTQRTYNEQFF
>NA|TRBV5-5|TRBJ1-1|TRBD1
TGTGCCAGCAGCTTGAAGTTCGACAGGGGGAACACTGAAGCTTTCTTT
CASSLKFDRGNTEAFF
>NA|TRBV19|TRBJ1-2|NA
TGTGCCAGTAGTATTCTATTGGGAACCTATGGCTACACCTTC
CASSILLGTYGYTF
>NA|TRBV7-3|TRBJ2-7|TRBD2
TGTGCCAGCAGCTTAACGAAGGCGGGAGTAAGGGAGCAGTACTTC
CASSLTKAGVREQYF
>NA|TRBV18|TRBJ1-1|NA
TGTGCCAGCTCATCAGGGGCGAAAGACACTGAAGCTTTCTTT
CASSSGAKDTEAFF
>NA|TRBV5-5|TRBJ2-5|NA
TGTGCCAGCAGCTTGTCCGTTGAGACCCAGTACTTC
CASSLSVETQYF
>NA|TRBV5-8|TRBJ1-1|NA
TGTGCCAGCAGCTTGTACCCGGGAAAAAGGAACACTGAAGCTTTCTTT
CASSLYPGKRNTEAFF
>NA|TRBV30|TRBJ2-7|NA
TGTGCCTGGAAATGGGCAGCAAGCTCCTACGAGCAGTACTTC
CAWKWAASSYEQYF
>NA|TRBV6-5|TRBJ1-2|TRBD1
TGTGCCAGCAGTCCTCCGGGACAGGGTGGCTACACCTTC
CASSPPGQGGYTF